This T cell receptor (beta chain) was recovered during a study of CD8+ T cells in alopecia areata. Findings and caveats of the study: An increase in clonality over normal scalp was evident in lesional scalp, especially alopecia totalis/universalis.

The CDR3 sequence is 15 residues long. Germline loops: CDR1 SQVTM, CDR2 ANQGSEA. V shed 3 bases and J 7 bases; nucleotides not matched to a gene: 7. Following extraction, RNA underwent reverse transcription to cDNA, which served as the sequencing template. Clones were sequenced by immunoSEQ multiplex PCR, and TCRdb holds only the in-frame ones, with some missing. The sample includes approximately 43,000 clones, 55% to 75% of them seen just once. Treatment noted: oral pan-JAK inhibitor, 5-10 mg twice daily. PBMCs, the starting material, were the source of sorted CD4+ and CD8+ T cells. Regarding this clone: Antigen unknown.

This TCR was sampled from a human donor with alopecia areata. The chain couples TRBV29-1 to TRBJ1-6; TRBD1 aligns across 9 bases. This specimen consisted of CD8+ T cells sorted from blood, obtained at week 4, from a patient treated with tofacitinib. The CDR3 coding sequence is TGCAGCGTTGATCCAGACAGGGGGTGGAATTCACCCCTCCACTTT. Translating gives CSVDPDRGWNSPLHF.